Presented here are 23 T cell receptor beta chains from one specimen sequenced in a study of response to subunit inactivated influenza vaccine. TCRdb re-derived calls from the RT-PCR reads in MiXCR, one entry per CDR3 protein. The sample holds a few hundred thousand distinct CDR3 sequences; over 20% are singletons and the top ten take under 13%. Source: PBMCs from blood, taken 21 months after vaccination. The source is a man aged 50-75 years who received an inactivated influenza vaccine.

This clonotype was counted between two and nine times. The chain links TRBV7-9 to TRBJ1-2; D perhaps matches TRBD1 (6 bases). There are 14 residues in the CDR3. CDR1 and CDR2 from the germline V gene are SEHNR and FQNEAQ (reference sequence). Trimming stripped 2 bases from V and 3 bases from J, with 10 bases between. The CDR3 protein is CASSLPTGHYGYTF. DNA for the CDR3: TGTGCCAGCAGCTTACCTACAGGGCACTATGGCTACACCTTC.

The V call is TRBV20-1, the J call TRBJ2-7, with D possibly TRBD2 on 7 matching bases. CDR3 length equals 17 residues. CDR1 and CDR2 from the germline V gene are DFQATT and SNEGSKA (reference sequence). Between the trimmed V and J ends, which lost 3 bases and 2 bases, there was a span of 23 bases. The CDR3 DNA follows: TGCAGTGCTAGGGGAGGGACGGACAGAGAACAACCCTACGAGCAGTACTTC. Amino acid sequence: CSARGGTDREQPYEQYF.

This clonotype was recorded at least ten times. V usage is TRBV4-3 and J usage is TRBJ1-6, with 10 bases matching TRBD1. Germline assignment: CDR1 LGHNA and CDR2 YSLEER. V lost 0 bases, J lost 3 bases, and 5 bases stayed unmatched. The CDR3 covers 18 residues. The CDR3 nucleotides read TGCGCCAGCAGCCAAGATTGGGACAGGGGCTACTATAATTCACCCCTCCACTTT. Its protein is CASSQDWDRGYYNSPLHF.

The chain employs TRBV5-1 and TRBJ2-5; 9 bases are shared with TRBD2. J gave up 2 bases and V 6 bases, and 8 bases lay outside the gene matches. Looked up from germline, CDR1 is SGHRS and CDR2 is YFSETQ. The CDR3 covers 15 residues. The CDR3 loop reads CASTGVLAGQETQYF. CDR3 coding DNA: TGCGCCAGCACCGGCGTCCTAGCGGGACAAGAGACCCAGTACTTC.

This clonotype has a handful of counts. CDR3 DNA sequence: TGTGCCAGCAGTGAATATAGTCCCAGGACAGCAACTAATGAAAAACTGTTTTTT. This codes for CASSEYSPRTATNEKLFF. The chain recombines TRBV6-1 with TRBJ1-4; D might be TRBD1 (6 bases). CDR1 is MNHNS and CDR2 is SASEGT in the germline V gene. The CDR3 runs 18 residues. Between the trimmed V and J ends, which lost 2 bases and 0 bases, there was a span of 16 bases.

This clonotype was picked up many times. V usage is TRBV4-1 and J usage is TRBJ1-1; 9 bases agree with TRBD1. Unmatched junction bases numbered 1, after V lost 0 bases and J lost 5 bases. The CDR3 spans 14 residues. Per the germline V gene, CDR1 is MGHRA and CDR2 is YSYEKL. The CDR3 sequence is CASSQDDRGTEAFF. CDR3 in DNA: TGCGCCAGCAGCCAAGACGACAGGGGGACTGAAGCTTTCTTT.

CDR3 loop: CASRRGMRAGELFF. CDR3 bases: TGTGCCAGCCGAAGGGGGATGAGGGCCGGGGAGCTGTTTTTT. The V and J genes are TRBV12-3 or TRBV12-4 and TRBJ2-2; D perhaps matches TRBD1 (6 bases). The germline V and J ends were trimmed by 8 bases and 6 bases, with 16 bases remaining between them. The CDR3 consists of 14 residues.

The V gene is TRBV6-5, the J gene TRBJ1-6; 9 nucleotides agree with TRBD1. V was clipped by 5 bases and J by 9 bases; unmatched bases: 8. The germline V gene encodes CDR1 MNHEY and CDR2 SVGAGI. The CDR3 consists of 15 residues. DNA for the CDR3: TGTGCCAGCAGTAACCCGGGACAGGGTAGTTCACCCCTCCACTTT. It translates to CASSNPGQGSSPLHF.

The rearrangement links TRBV12-3 or TRBV12-4 to TRBJ2-1; either TRBD1 or TRBD2 may fit D (5 bases each). V was cut by 6 bases and J by 9 bases, with 18 bases left in between. This CDR3 spans 14 amino acids. CDR3 nucleotide sequence: TGTGCCAGCAGGCCCAGGGACGGGGCGGGTGAGCAGTTCTTC. Translated, it gives CASRPRDGAGEQFF.

The V call is TRBV4-2, the J call TRBJ1-2, with 8 bases matching TRBD1. V gave up 0 bases and J gave up 7 bases; unmatched junction bases: 13. Germline V gene lookup returns CDR1 LGHNA and CDR2 YNFKEQ. This CDR3 is 17 amino acids long. This CDR3 is CASSQERGSRGLIGYTF. CDR3 coding DNA: TGTGCCAGCAGCCAAGAGCGAGGTTCCAGGGGGCTTATTGGCTACACCTTC.

This clonotype was counted only a few times. V gene TRBV7-9 combines with J gene TRBJ1-1, with D maybe TRBD1 (6 bases). The CDR3 runs to 15 residues. Germline V gene sequence: CDR1 SEHNR, CDR2 FQNEAQ (reference sequence). V was shortened by 0 bases and J by 7 bases, with 15 bases between the two germline ends. In DNA form, the CDR3 reads TGTGCCAGCAGCTTAGCTGGCAGGGCAGGGGATGAAGCTTTCTTT. This translates into CASSLAGRAGDEAFF.

The chain combines TRBV3-1 with TRBJ2-5; the D is unclear. V lost 2 bases and J lost 3, with 13 bases in between. The germline gives CDR1 LGHDT, CDR2 YNNKEL (reference sequence). The CDR3 has 15 residues. CDR3 region: CASSQSLRSEETQYF. The CDR3 DNA follows: TGTGCCAGCAGCCAATCGCTCAGATCGGAAGAGACCCAGTACTTC.

This clonotype was seen only a few times. The chain recombines TRBV4-1 with TRBJ2-5; 7 nucleotides line up with TRBD1. This CDR3 contains 17 residues. V shed 0 bases and J 5 bases; nucleotides not matched to a gene: 12. Germline lookup yields CDR1 MGHRA and CDR2 YSYEKL. Here the CDR3 reads CASSQDSNRGNGETQYF. The CDR3 region has the DNA TGCGCCAGCAGCCAAGATAGTAACAGGGGCAACGGGGAGACCCAGTACTTC.

As for this clonotype: It may be a read error: a sequence one base away is much more abundant. The chain carries TRBV10-2 and TRBJ1-1; unclear D gene. The germline CDR1 and CDR2 sequences are WSHSY and SAAADI. CDR3 length: 12 amino acids. CDR3 amino acids: CASFRANTEDFF. The CDR3 DNA sequence: TGCGCCAGCTTCCGGGCCAACACTGAAGATTTCTTT.

V gene TRBV20-1 combines with J gene TRBJ2-7, with TRBD2 matching over 8 bases. Trimming took 6 bases from V and 5 from J; bases not matched to a gene: 15. CDR1 is DFQATT and CDR2 is SNEGSKA in the germline V gene (reference sequence). The CDR3 sequence is 15 residues long. CDR3 DNA: TGCAGTGCAAAAGCCCCGATTAGCGGGAAGAACGAGCAGTACTTC. Its protein is CSAKAPISGKNEQYF.

The chain uses TRBV30 and TRBJ1-1; TRBD1 matches 7 bases. After removal of 4 bases from V and 1 base from J, the junction contained 12 bases not matched to a gene. The CDR3 is 16 residues long. Germline V gives CDR1 GTSNPN, CDR2 SVGIG (reference sequence). For the CDR3, the DNA is TGTGCCTGGAACCCCGACAGGGTGAAACCGAACACTGAAGCTTTCTTT. This gives the protein CAWNPDRVKPNTEAFF. Using reference TRBV30 and TRBJ1-1 for the parts outside the CDR3, the full variable domain is SQTIHQWPATLVQPVGSPLSLECTVEGTSNPNLYWYRQAAGRGLQLLFYSVGIGQISSEVPQNLSASRPQDRQFILSSKKLLLSDSGFYLCAWNPDRVKPNTEAFFGQGTRLTVV.

This clonotype was counted ten times or more. J is TRBJ1-2 and V is TRBV29-1; D unclear. Trimming removed 0 bases from V and 0 bases from J, with 8 bases in between. This CDR3 has 14 residues. Looked up from germline, CDR1 is SQVTM and CDR2 is ANQGSEA. The chain's CDR3 is CSVEDHDANYGYTF. DNA of the CDR3: TGCAGCGTTGAAGACCACGATGCTAACTATGGCTACACCTTC.

This chain uses TRBV5-6 with TRBJ2-7, with TRBD2 as a possible D gene (6 bases). Per the germline V gene, CDR1 is SGHDT and CDR2 is YYEEEE. CDR3 size: 13 residues. Trimming removed 2 bases at V and 7 bases at J, with 13 bases between. DNA of the CDR3: TGTGCCAGCAGCTTTTCCGGGAGCTGGGAGCAGTACTTC. This encodes CASSFSGSWEQYF.

The sample holds a few counts of this clonotype. The genes are TRBV15 and TRBJ1-1; 10 bases align to TRBD1. The CDR3 runs to 14 residues. Germline CDR1 reads LNHNV; CDR2 reads YYDKDF (reference sequence). V was pared by 1 base and J by 6 bases, with 2 bases of the junction left unmatched. The CDR3 DNA is TGTGCCACCAGCAGAGGACAGGGGGCACCTGAAGCTTTCTTT. Protein sequence: CATSRGQGAPEAFF.

The chain links TRBV5-1 to TRBJ1-1; no clear D. Germline V CDR1 and CDR2: SGHRS, YFSETQ. V was pared by 1 base and J by 0 bases, with 13 bases between. The CDR3 has 16 amino acids. The CDR3 loop is CASSLTIRTVNTEAFF. The CDR3 DNA is TGCGCCAGCAGCTTGACCATTAGGACGGTGAACACTGAAGCTTTCTTT. Together with reference TRBV5-1 and TRBJ1-1, the CDR3 gives the full variable domain: KAGVTQTPRYLIKTRGQQVTLSCSPISGHRSVSWYQQTPGQGLQFLFEYFSETQRNKGNFPGRFSGRQFSNSRSEMNVSTLELGDSALYLCASSLTIRTVNTEAFFGQGTRLTVV.

This clonotype was seen more than once but under ten times. V and J are TRBV29-1 and TRBJ2-5; no definite D call. In germline, CDR1 is SQVTM, CDR2 ANQGSEA. V was trimmed by 3 bases and J by 5 bases, leaving 13 bases between them. The CDR3 covers 13 residues. The CDR3 loop is CSVDRNGVETQYF. Here the CDR3 DNA reads TGCAGCGTTGATAGGAATGGAGTGGAGACCCAGTACTTC.

The chain has TRBV7-2 and TRBJ2-7, with D uncertain. The V gene's germline CDR1 is SGHTA and CDR2 FQGNSA. There are 12 residues in the CDR3. Trimming took 1 base from V and 4 from J, leaving 5 bases between them. The CDR3 loop reads CASSLVVYEQYF. CDR3 in DNA: TGTGCCAGCAGCTTAGTAGTTTACGAGCAGTACTTC. The whole variable domain, filled in from reference TRBV7-2 and TRBJ2-7, reads GAGVSQSPSNKVTEKGKDVELRCDPISGHTALYWYRQSLGQGLEFLIYFQGNSAPDKSGLPSDRFSAERTGGSVSTLTIQRTQQEDSAVYLCASSLVVYEQYFGPGTRLTVT.

This chain joins TRBV6-5 and TRBJ2-7; D may correspond to TRBD1 or TRBD2 (6 bases each). Trimming removed 9 bases from V and 7 bases from J, with 16 bases in between. Germline CDR1 and CDR2: MNHEY and SVGAGI. The CDR3 totals 12 residues. The CDR3 region is CASSRGPGEQYF. The CDR3 coding sequence is TGTGCCAGTTCCCGGGGGCCTGGGGAGCAGTACTTC.